The clone carrying this T cell receptor (beta chain) was recorded at least ten times. Antigen: not known. This sample was taken from a study of T cell clonality in common variable immunodeficiency. CVID and control samples used equivalent genomic DNA input. Sequencing used immunoSEQ multiplex PCR; TCRdb keeps in-frame clones, though not all of them. The sample was found to contain 44,000 or so clones, and every one recurs. Regarding the study as a whole: Compared with healthy controls, CVID subjects showed increased TCRbeta clonality, mostly in about a third. Authors noted CVID clonality's cause needs subpopulation repertoire sequencing.

This TCR derives from a person aged 18 to 75 in good health. Sequences were obtained from peripheral blood mononuclear cells.

CDR3 DNA (partial): TGTGCCAGCAACTCTCCGGGACAGGTTAACTATGGC. It translates to CASNSPGQVNYG. The whole CDR3 sequence is CASNSPGQVNYGYTF. This sequence joins TRBV9 and TRBJ1-2; 8 bases are a match to TRBD1. The read ends 3 residues early relative to the CDR3; the germline J gene fills the gap. Germline V lookup: CDR1 SGDLS, CDR2 YYNGEE. CDR3 length: 15 residues. With 6 bases clipped from V and 1 base from J, the junction kept 8 bases outside the gene matches.